This T cell receptor (beta chain) is drawn from a study of radiotherapy plus CTLA-4 blockade in lung cancer. Overall study results and limits: Increased serum interferon-beta after radiation also reportedly predicted response strongly.

Trimming removed 3 bases at V and 6 bases at J, with 3 bases between. Germline V lookup: CDR1 SGDLS, CDR2 YYNGEE. The CDR3 is made up of 11 amino acids. Some clones are missing from TCRdb's copy, which holds only in-frame ones; the method was immunoSEQ multiplex PCR. Among about 120,000 clones listed, about nine tenths were seen once. This clone was picked up one time. Its matching antigen is unknown. This sample comprised peripheral blood, obtained from a patient treated with radiotherapy plus ipilimumab. The source of this sequence is a human donor with non-small cell lung cancer that progressed on radiotherapy plus ipilimumab. The genes are TRBV9 and TRBJ2-2; no clear D gene. The CDR3 DNA reads as TGTGCCAGCAGCGGGGCCGGGGAGCTGTTTTTT. This gives the protein CASSGAGELFF.